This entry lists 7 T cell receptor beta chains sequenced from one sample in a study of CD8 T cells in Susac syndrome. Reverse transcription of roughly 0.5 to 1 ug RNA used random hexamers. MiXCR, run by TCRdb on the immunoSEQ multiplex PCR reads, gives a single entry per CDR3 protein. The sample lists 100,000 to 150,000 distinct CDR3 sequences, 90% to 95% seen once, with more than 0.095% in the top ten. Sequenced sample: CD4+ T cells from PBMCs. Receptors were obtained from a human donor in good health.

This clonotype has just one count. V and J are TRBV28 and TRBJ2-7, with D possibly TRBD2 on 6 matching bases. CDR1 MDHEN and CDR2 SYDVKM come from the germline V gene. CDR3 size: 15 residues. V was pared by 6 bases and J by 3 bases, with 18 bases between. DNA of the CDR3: TGTGCCAGCAGCCCACCCAGGACTACCGTCTACGAGCAGTACTTC. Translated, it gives CASSPPRTTVYEQYF.

The chain's CDR3 is CASSLVLSPTDTQYF. In DNA, the CDR3 is TGCGCCAGCAGCTTGGTACTCTCCCCCACAGATACGCAGTATTTT. The V and J genes are TRBV5-1 and TRBJ2-3; D is unresolved. V was clipped by 0 bases and J by 2 bases, with 10 bases between them. This CDR3 region has 15 residues. CDR1 and CDR2 (germline): SGHRS, YFSETQ.

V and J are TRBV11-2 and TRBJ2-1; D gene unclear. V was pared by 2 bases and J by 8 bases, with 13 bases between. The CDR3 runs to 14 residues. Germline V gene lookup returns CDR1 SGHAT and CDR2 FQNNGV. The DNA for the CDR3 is TGTGCCAGCAGCTTAACGTTGGTGGCGGATGAGCAGTTCTTC. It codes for CASSLTLVADEQFF.

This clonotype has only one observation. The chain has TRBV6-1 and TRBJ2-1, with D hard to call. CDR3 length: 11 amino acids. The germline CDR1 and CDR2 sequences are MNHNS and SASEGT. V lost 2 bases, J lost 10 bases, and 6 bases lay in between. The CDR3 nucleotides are TGTGCCAGCAGTGAACGGTACGAGCAGTTCTTC. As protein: CASSERYEQFF.

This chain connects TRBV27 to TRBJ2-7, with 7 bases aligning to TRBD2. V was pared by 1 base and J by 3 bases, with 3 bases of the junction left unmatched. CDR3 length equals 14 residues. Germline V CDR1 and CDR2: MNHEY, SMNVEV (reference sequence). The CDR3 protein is CASSLFRDYYEQYF. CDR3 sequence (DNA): TGTGCCAGCAGTTTATTTCGGGACTACTACGAGCAGTACTTC.

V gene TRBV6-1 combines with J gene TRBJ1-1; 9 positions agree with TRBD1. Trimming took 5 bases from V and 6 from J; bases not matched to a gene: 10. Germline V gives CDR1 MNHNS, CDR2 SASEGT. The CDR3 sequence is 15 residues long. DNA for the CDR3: TGTGCCAGCAGTACAGGACAGGGGTGGGAAGCTGAAGCTTTCTTT. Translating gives CASSTGQGWEAEAFF.

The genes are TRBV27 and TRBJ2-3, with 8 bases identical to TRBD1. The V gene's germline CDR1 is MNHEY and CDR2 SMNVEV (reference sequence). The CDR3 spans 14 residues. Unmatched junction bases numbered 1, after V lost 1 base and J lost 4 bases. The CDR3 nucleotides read TGTGCCAGCAGTTTATTGGGACAGGCAGATACGCAGTATTTT. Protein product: CASSLLGQADTQYF.